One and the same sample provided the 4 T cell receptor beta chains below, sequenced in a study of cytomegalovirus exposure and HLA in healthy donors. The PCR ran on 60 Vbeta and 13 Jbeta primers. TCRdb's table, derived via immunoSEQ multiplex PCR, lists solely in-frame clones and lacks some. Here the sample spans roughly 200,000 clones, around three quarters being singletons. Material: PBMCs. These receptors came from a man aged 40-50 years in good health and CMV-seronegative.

The CDR3 nucleotides read TGCAGTGTAGCGGGAGACTATACGCAGTATTTT. Encoded protein: CSVAGDYTQYF. The V and J genes are TRBV20-1 and TRBJ2-3; TRBD2 matches at 9 bases. Germline V gene lookup returns CDR1 DFQATT and CDR2 SNEGSKA (reference sequence). Losses at the gene ends were 7 bases for V and 7 bases for J; bases not matched to a gene: 3. The CDR3 sequence is 11 residues long.

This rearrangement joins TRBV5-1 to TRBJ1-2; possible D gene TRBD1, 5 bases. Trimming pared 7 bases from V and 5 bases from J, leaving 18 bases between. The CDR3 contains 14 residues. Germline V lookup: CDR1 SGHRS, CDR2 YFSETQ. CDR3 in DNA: TGCGCCAGCTCCGATTTAGGGGAGGGGTATGGCTACACCTTC. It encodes CASSDLGEGYGYTF.

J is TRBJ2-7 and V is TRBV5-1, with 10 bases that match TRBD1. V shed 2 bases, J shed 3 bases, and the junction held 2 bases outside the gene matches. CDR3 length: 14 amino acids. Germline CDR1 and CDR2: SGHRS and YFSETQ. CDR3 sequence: CASSFWDRGYEQYF. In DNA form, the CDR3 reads TGCGCCAGCAGCTTTTGGGACAGGGGCTACGAGCAGTACTTC. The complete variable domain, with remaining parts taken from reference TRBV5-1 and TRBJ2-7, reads KAGVTQTPRYLIKTRGQQVTLSCSPISGHRSVSWYQQTPGQGLQFLFEYFSETQRNKGNFPGRFSGRQFSNSRSEMNVSTLELGDSALYLCASSFWDRGYEQYFGPGTRLTVT.

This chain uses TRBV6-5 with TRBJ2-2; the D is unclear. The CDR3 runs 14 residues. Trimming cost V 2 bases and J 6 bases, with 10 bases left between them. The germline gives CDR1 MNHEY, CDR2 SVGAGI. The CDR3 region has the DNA TGTGCCAGCAGTTACACTCTTCCGGCCGGGGAGCTGTTTTTT. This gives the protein CASSYTLPAGELFF.